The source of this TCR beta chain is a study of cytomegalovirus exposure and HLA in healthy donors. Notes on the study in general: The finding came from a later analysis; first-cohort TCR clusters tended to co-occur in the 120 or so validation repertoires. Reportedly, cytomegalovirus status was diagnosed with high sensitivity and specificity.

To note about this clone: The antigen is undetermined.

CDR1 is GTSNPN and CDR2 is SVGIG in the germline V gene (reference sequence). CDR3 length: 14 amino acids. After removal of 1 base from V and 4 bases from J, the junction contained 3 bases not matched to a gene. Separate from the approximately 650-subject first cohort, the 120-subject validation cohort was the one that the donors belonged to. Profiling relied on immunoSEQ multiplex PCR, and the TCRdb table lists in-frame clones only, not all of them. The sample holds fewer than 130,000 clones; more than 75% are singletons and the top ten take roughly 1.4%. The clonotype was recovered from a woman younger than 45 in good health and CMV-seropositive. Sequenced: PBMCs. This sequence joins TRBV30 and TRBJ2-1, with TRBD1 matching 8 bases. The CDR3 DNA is TGTGCCTGGAGTGACAGGGGGGTATACAATGAGCAGTTCTTC. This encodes CAWSDRGVYNEQFF.